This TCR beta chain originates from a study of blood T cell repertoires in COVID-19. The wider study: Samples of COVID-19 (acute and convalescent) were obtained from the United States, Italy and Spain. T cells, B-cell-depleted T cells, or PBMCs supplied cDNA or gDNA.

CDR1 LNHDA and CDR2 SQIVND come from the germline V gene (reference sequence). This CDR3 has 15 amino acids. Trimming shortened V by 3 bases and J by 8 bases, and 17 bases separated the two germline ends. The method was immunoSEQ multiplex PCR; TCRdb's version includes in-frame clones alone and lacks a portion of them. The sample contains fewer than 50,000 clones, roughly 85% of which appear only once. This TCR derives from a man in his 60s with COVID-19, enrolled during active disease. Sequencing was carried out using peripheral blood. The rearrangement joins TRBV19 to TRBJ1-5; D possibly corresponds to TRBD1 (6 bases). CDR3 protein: CASSMSGGGEEPQHF. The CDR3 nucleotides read TGTGCCAGTAGTATGTCCGGGGGGGGCGAGGAGCCCCAGCATTTT.